These 18 T cell receptor beta chains came from one sample sequenced in a study of cytomegalovirus exposure and HLA in healthy donors (dated by TCRdb to the late 2010s). Receptors were amplified or captured by the immunoSEQ multiplex PCR assay. TCRdb stores this immuneACCESS table with in-frame sequences only. Part of the clones is absent; in the studies checked, under half of the shortfall reflects unresolved V genes, and no reason is known for the rest. The sample has 71,000 or so clones on record, about 94% of them singletons. The ten largest make up approximately 0.93% of the sample. Sequenced input: PBMCs. Receptor source: a woman aged 18-35 years in good health and CMV-seronegative.

This clone occurred once. The rearrangement uses TRBV30 and TRBJ1-2; the D gene is possibly TRBD1 (6 bases). Germline-derived CDR1 and CDR2 are GTSNPN and SVGIG (reference sequence). This CDR3 is built from 13 residues. V dropped 8 bases and J dropped 2 bases, with 15 bases sitting between them. DNA of the CDR3: TGTGCCGGGTACAGGGTAACCAACTATGGCTACACCTTC. Translation: CAGYRVTNYGYTF. Based on the CDR3 plus reference TRBV30 and TRBJ1-2, the full variable domain is SQTIHQWPATLVQPVGSPLSLECTVEGTSNPNLYWYRQAAGRGLQLLFYSVGIGQISSEVPQNLSASRPQDRQFILSSKKLLLSDSGFYLCAGYRVTNYGYTFGSGTRLTVV.

In this sample, this clone turned up once. The rearrangement links TRBV6-1 to TRBJ2-1, with D possibly being TRBD2 (6 bases). In germline, CDR1 is MNHNS, CDR2 SASEGT. This CDR3 has 15 amino acids. V was trimmed by 1 base and J by 7 bases, leaving 14 bases between them. The CDR3 region has the DNA TGTGCCAGCAGTGAAGTTGCGGGGTCGATAAATGAGCAGTTCTTC. It codes for CASSEVAGSINEQFF.

The chain uses TRBV9 and TRBJ2-1; 12 bases are a match to TRBD2. This CDR3 contains 15 residues. CDR1 and CDR2 from the germline V gene are SGDLS and YYNGEE. Losses at the gene ends were 0 bases for V and 9 bases for J; bases not matched to a gene: 4. The CDR3 DNA follows: TGTGCCAGCAGCGTAGCTAGCGGGGGGGCGAGTGAGCAGTTCTTC. Translating it yields CASSVASGGASEQFF.

In DNA, the CDR3 is TGCGCCAGCAGCCAGGGGAGGGGGAGAGGCTACGAGCAGTACTTC. Translated, it gives CASSQGRGRGYEQYF. The chain links TRBV4-1 to TRBJ2-7; D is possibly TRBD2 (7 bases). The CDR3 consists of 15 residues. Germline CDR1 reads MGHRA; CDR2 reads YSYEKL. Trimming removed 3 bases at V and 3 bases at J, with 15 bases between.

The chain combines TRBV18 with TRBJ1-3, with 7 bases lining up with TRBD1. This CDR3 has 16 residues. The germline V gene has CDR1 KGHSH and CDR2 LQKENI. J gave up 2 bases and V 1 base, and 5 bases lay outside the gene matches. This CDR3 is CASSPLQGVTGNTIYF. The CDR3, as DNA: TGTGCCAGCTCACCACTCCAGGGGGTGACTGGAAACACCATATATTTT.

The chain couples TRBV6-5 to TRBJ2-1; 9 positions agree with TRBD2. This CDR3 comprises 14 residues. Germline V lookup: CDR1 MNHEY, CDR2 SVGAGI. Trimming removed 2 bases from V and 7 bases from J; junction bases left unmatched: 3. In DNA form, the CDR3 reads TGTGCCAGCAGTTACGGGCGGGAGGGGAATGAGCAGTTCTTC. Residues: CASSYGREGNEQFF.

The V call is TRBV28, the J call TRBJ2-7, with a possible D match to TRBD2 (6 bases). The CDR3 has 13 amino acids. Deletions cut 4 bases from V and 6 bases from J, with 13 bases between. Per the germline V gene, CDR1 is MDHEN and CDR2 is SYDVKM. CDR3 nucleotides: TGTGCCAGCAGTTACGGACTAAAGAGCGAGCAGTACTTC. Protein: CASSYGLKSEQYF.

The CDR3 loop is CASSLVGGANYGYTF. CDR3 coding DNA: TGTGCCAGCAGCTTAGTAGGCGGAGCTAACTATGGCTACACCTTC. J is TRBJ1-2 and V is TRBV7-2; D ambiguous. The V gene lost 1 base and the J gene lost 0 bases, with 9 bases spanning the gap. The CDR3 has 15 residues. Germline V gives CDR1 SGHTA, CDR2 FQGNSA.

The chain employs TRBV28 and TRBJ1-6; no clear D gene. V lost 9 bases and J 0 bases, leaving 12 bases between the germline ends. Per germline, CDR1 MDHEN and CDR2 SYDVKM. CDR3 length: 15 residues. The DNA of the CDR3 is TGTGCCAGTCATCCCTATCGCTCCTATAATTCACCCCTCCACTTT. Amino acid sequence: CASHPYRSYNSPLHF. Based on the CDR3 plus reference TRBV28 and TRBJ1-6, the full variable domain is DVKVTQSSRYLVKRTGEKVFLECVQDMDHENMFWYRQDPGLGLRLIYFSYDVKMKEKGDIPEGYSVSREKKERFSLILESASTNQTSMYLCASHPYRSYNSPLHFGNGTRLTVT.

The chain employs TRBV2 and TRBJ2-2, with a weak D call TRBD2 (6 bases). Germline V gene sequence: CDR1 SNHLY, CDR2 FYNNEI. The CDR3 contains 16 residues. The V end was cut by 5 bases, the J end by 0 bases, with 13 bases between. CDR3: CASSPSEGANTGELFF. CDR3 DNA sequence: TGTGCCAGCAGTCCTTCGGAGGGAGCGAACACCGGGGAGCTGTTTTTT.

This clone was seen a single time. The rearrangement joins TRBV7-9 to TRBJ1-5; D call uncertain. CDR1 and CDR2 from the germline V gene are SEHNR and FQNEAQ (reference sequence). The CDR3 extends over 18 amino acids. V was trimmed by 0 bases and J by 0 bases, leaving 15 bases between them. This CDR3 is CASSLAKPDLTSNQPQHF. CDR3 bases: TGTGCCAGCAGCTTAGCCAAACCCGACTTAACTAGCAATCAGCCCCAGCATTTT.

The rearrangement links TRBV18 to TRBJ2-2, with 15 bases that match TRBD2. V dropped 3 bases and J dropped 5; count of bases not matched to a gene: 4. Germline assignment: CDR1 KGHSH and CDR2 LQKENI. The CDR3 covers 17 residues. This CDR3 is CASSPEGLAGGTGELFF. CDR3 nucleotides: TGTGCCAGCTCACCCGAGGGACTAGCGGGAGGAACCGGGGAGCTGTTTTTT.

This chain links TRBV5-6 with TRBJ2-1, with TRBD2 identical over 15 bases. CDR3 length: 19 amino acids. The V gene's germline CDR1 is SGHDT and CDR2 YYEEEE. The V and J ends lost 0 bases and 4 bases, in that order; junction bases with no gene match: 8. The CDR3 DNA sequence: TGTGCCAGCAGCTTGGAATTCCGGACTAGCGGGAGGGGGTACAATGAGCAGTTCTTC. Encoded protein: CASSLEFRTSGRGYNEQFF.

The chain uses TRBV5-6 and TRBJ1-1, with 7 positions matching TRBD1. The CDR3 covers 17 residues. The germline V gene encodes CDR1 SGHDT and CDR2 YYEEEE. J lost 2 bases, V lost 4 bases, and 14 bases had no gene match. CDR3 nucleotide sequence: TGTGCCAGCAGCCTGGACAGGCTTAATCCCCCTAACACTGAAGCTTTCTTT. Its translation: CASSLDRLNPPNTEAFF.

In DNA, the CDR3 is TGTGCCACCAGCAGAGATGCGGAGATGCGGGATACGCAGTATTTT. It is translated as CATSRDAEMRDTQYF. The rearrangement joins TRBV15 to TRBJ2-3; D call uncertain. Trimming shortened V by 0 bases and J by 6 bases, and 13 bases separated the two germline ends. In germline, CDR1 is LNHNV, CDR2 YYDKDF (reference sequence). The CDR3 loop spans 15 amino acids.

This chain joins TRBV7-2 and TRBJ2-1; 7 positions agree with TRBD2. The CDR3 has 15 amino acids. With 1 base clipped from V and 9 bases from J, the junction kept 9 bases outside the gene matches. Germline lookup yields CDR1 SGHTA and CDR2 FQGNSA. The CDR3 here is CASSLGPGGVGEQFF. For the CDR3, the DNA is TGTGCCAGCAGCTTAGGTCCGGGAGGAGTGGGTGAGCAGTTCTTC.

CDR3 residues: CASSSPGNTEAFF. CDR3 bases: TGTGCCAGCAGCTCCCCCGGGAACACTGAAGCTTTCTTT. This chain uses TRBV6-1 with TRBJ1-1; D is undetermined. Trimming left V 6 bases short and J 1 base short, with 9 bases between. There are 13 residues in the CDR3. Germline V gives CDR1 MNHNS, CDR2 SASEGT.

V and J are TRBV19 and TRBJ2-7, with TRBD2 identical over 10 bases. CDR3 size: 15 residues. Germline values: CDR1 LNHDA, CDR2 SQIVND (reference sequence). V dropped 5 bases and J dropped 2; count of bases not matched to a gene: 6. In nucleotides, the CDR3 is TGTGCCAGTAGTGATTCGGGACTAGCGACCTACGAGCAGTACTTC. Protein: CASSDSGLATYEQYF.